The 20 T cell receptor beta chains listed next were all sequenced from one sample in a study of cytomegalovirus exposure and HLA in healthy donors. The PCR was carried out with 60 Vbeta primers and 13 Jbeta primers. Sequencing used immunoSEQ multiplex PCR; TCRdb keeps in-frame clones, though not all of them. The table lists approximately 160,000 clones, 65% to 80% of them singletons. The specimen was PBMCs. These receptors came from a woman aged 25 to 39 in good health and CMV-seronegative.

This clone was detected only a few times. V is TRBV10-3 and J is TRBJ1-1; TRBD1 might be the D (6 bases). Trimming removed 4 bases from V and 5 bases from J, with 8 bases in between. The CDR3 has 12 residues. CDR1 is ENHRY, CDR2 SYGVKD, per germline. The CDR3: CAISGGRTEAFF. CDR3 in DNA: TGTGCCATCAGTGGGGGGCGAACTGAAGCTTTCTTT.

This chain joins TRBV7-6 and TRBJ2-1; D might be TRBD2 (6 bases). This CDR3 contains 15 residues. The V gene lost 2 bases and the J gene lost 6 bases, with 14 bases spanning the gap. Germline V gene sequence: CDR1 SGHVS, CDR2 FNYEAQ. This chain's CDR3 is CASSLHPGRSNEQFF. CDR3 coding DNA: TGTGCCAGCAGCTTACATCCCGGGAGAAGCAATGAGCAGTTCTTC.

V usage is TRBV28 and J usage is TRBJ2-7; 12 bases line up with TRBD2. CDR1 is MDHEN and CDR2 is SYDVKM in the germline V gene. This CDR3 region has 15 residues. V trimming: 4 bases; J trimming: 5 bases; junction bases outside the gene matches: 6. CDR3: CASSSLAGGIHEQYF. In DNA form, the CDR3 reads TGTGCCAGCAGTTCTCTAGCGGGAGGGATCCACGAGCAGTACTTC.

The V gene is TRBV19, the J gene TRBJ2-7; 8 bases line up with TRBD1. The CDR3 consists of 15 residues. Germline V gives CDR1 LNHDA, CDR2 SQIVND (reference sequence). J was trimmed by 3 bases and V by 6 bases; bases with no gene match: 10. CDR3 in DNA: TGTGCCAGTAGCCTTGGACAGGGAGGAAGCTACGAGCAGTACTTC. This encodes CASSLGQGGSYEQYF.

The gene calls are TRBV25-1 and TRBJ2-5; 7 bases are a match to TRBD1. The J call could be wrong; TRBJ2-7 is a better fit for the DNA end. From germline, CDR1 is MGHDK and CDR2 SYGVNS. The CDR3 totals 15 residues. DNA of the CDR3: TGTGCCAGCAGGCCGGTTGAAGGGGGCGGGTACGAGCAGTACTTC. Amino acids: CASRPVEGGGYEQYF.

The chain couples TRBV7-3 to TRBJ2-2; D perhaps matches TRBD1 (6 bases). The V gene's germline CDR1 is SGHTA and CDR2 FQGTGA. This CDR3 has 15 residues. With 5 bases removed from V and 1 base from J, the gap between germline ends came to 11 bases. DNA for the CDR3: TGTGCCAGCAGCCGGGACATAAGGAACACCGGGGAGCTGTTTTTT. The encoded protein is CASSRDIRNTGELFF.

CDR3 residues: CASSQSRGTEAFF. As DNA, the CDR3 is TGTGCCAGCAGCCAATCCAGGGGAACTGAAGCTTTCTTT. This chain joins TRBV11-1 and TRBJ1-1; possibly TRBD1 for D (6 bases). The CDR3 length is 13 residues. V lost 5 bases and J lost 5, with 12 bases in between. The germline CDR1 and CDR2 sequences are SGHAT and FQDESV (reference sequence).

The chain couples TRBV11-1 to TRBJ2-1; weak D call: TRBD1 (6 bases). The CDR3 contains 16 residues. The germline V gene has CDR1 SGHAT and CDR2 FQDESV (reference sequence). Trimming removed 3 bases at V and 5 bases at J, with 17 bases between. CDR3 in DNA: TGTGCCAGCAGCTTTACCGGGGACACCCTTGACAATGAGCAGTTCTTC. Translated, it gives CASSFTGDTLDNEQFF.

The rearrangement uses TRBV5-1 and TRBJ1-2; 7 bases map to TRBD1. J lost 8 bases, V lost 0 bases, and 10 bases had no gene match. This CDR3 is 15 amino acids long. Germline V gene lookup returns CDR1 SGHRS and CDR2 YFSETQ. The chain's CDR3 is CASSLDGQDRGGYTF. In DNA form, the CDR3 reads TGCGCCAGCAGCTTGGACGGACAGGACCGGGGGGGCTACACCTTC.

V and J are TRBV19 and TRBJ1-2; 8 nucleotides line up with TRBD1. J gave up 8 bases and V 5 bases, and 19 bases lay outside the gene matches. Germline CDR1 and CDR2: LNHDA and SQIVND (reference sequence). There are 17 residues in the CDR3. CDR3 in amino acids: CASSPSGTGTLSGGYTF. The CDR3 bases are TGTGCCAGTAGTCCCTCCGGGACAGGAACCCTTTCGGGAGGCTACACCTTC.

V is TRBV5-6 and J is TRBJ1-1; D not resolved. V was clipped by 0 bases and J by 3 bases, with 6 bases between them. The germline V gene has CDR1 SGHDT and CDR2 YYEEEE. The CDR3 has 13 residues. This chain's CDR3 is CASSLVPDTEAFF. For the CDR3, the DNA is TGTGCCAGCAGCTTGGTGCCAGACACTGAAGCTTTCTTT.

This chain links TRBV19 with TRBJ1-5; tentative D call: TRBD1 (5 bases). CDR3 length: 17 amino acids. Germline CDR1 is LNHDA and CDR2 is SQIVND (reference sequence). V lost 4 bases and J lost 0, with 16 bases in between. CDR3 DNA: TGTGCCAGTAGTAGCGACAGATTCCTCTATAGCAATCAGCCCCAGCATTTT. Translation gives CASSSDRFLYSNQPQHF. Using reference TRBV19 and TRBJ1-5 for the parts outside the CDR3, the full variable domain is DGGITQSPKYLFRKEGQNVTLSCEQNLNHDAMYWYRQDPGQGLRLIYYSQIVNDFQKGDIAEGYSVSREKKESFPLTVTSAQKNPTAFYLCASSSDRFLYSNQPQHFGDGTRLSIL.

The chain links TRBV2 to TRBJ1-6; possible D gene TRBD1, 6 bases. The CDR3 totals 16 residues. From germline, CDR1 is SNHLY and CDR2 FYNNEI. V lost 2 bases, J lost 5 bases, and 13 bases lay in between. CDR3 sequence (DNA): TGTGCCAGCAGTGAACAGGGGACTAATAATAATTCACCCCTCCACTTT. Translating it yields CASSEQGTNNNSPLHF.

The CDR3: CASSGTGGTEAFF. The CDR3 coding sequence is TGTGCCAGCAGTGGGACAGGGGGGACTGAAGCTTTCTTT. J is TRBJ1-1 and V is TRBV2; the match to TRBD1 covers 10 bases. V lost 4 bases, J lost 5 bases, and 1 base stayed unmatched. The CDR3 has 13 residues. The germline gives CDR1 SNHLY, CDR2 FYNNEI.

Comment on this clone: A read error may produce the germline difference seen at one junction end. The V gene is TRBV18, the J gene TRBJ2-3; 8 bases map to TRBD1. Looked up from germline, CDR1 is KGHSH and CDR2 is LQKENI. The CDR3 is 15 amino acids. The DNA of the CDR3 is TGTGCCAGCTCACCACTACCAGGGGGCACGGATACGCAGTATTTT. Translation: CASSPLPGGTDTQYF. Together with reference TRBV18 and TRBJ2-3, the CDR3 gives the full variable domain: NAGVMQNPRHLVRRRGQEARLRCSPMKGHSHVYWYRQLPEEGLKFMVYLQKENIIDESGMPKERFSAEFPKEGPSILRIQQVVRGDSAAYFCASSPLPGGTDTQYFGPGTRLTVL.

About this clone itself: This specimen includes other DNA sequences encoding the same CDR3. The rearrangement links TRBV29-1 to TRBJ2-3; D is uncertain. The CDR3 has 13 residues. Trimming took off 3 bases at V and 2 bases at J, with 9 bases between the two ends. Germline lookup yields CDR1 SQVTM and CDR2 ANQGSEA. CDR3 nucleotides: TGCAGCGTTGATTCAGTGAACACAGATACGCAGTATTTT. Translating it yields CSVDSVNTDTQYF.

The chain carries TRBV7-9 and TRBJ1-6; TRBD1 aligns across 10 bases. This CDR3 spans 19 amino acids. With V trimmed by 1 base and J by 0 bases, 6 bases remained unmatched. Germline CDR1 and CDR2: SEHNR and FQNEAQ (reference sequence). This chain's CDR3 is CASSLGGQGPGSYNSPLHF. For the CDR3, the DNA is TGTGCCAGCAGCTTAGGGGGACAGGGGCCCGGCTCCTATAATTCACCCCTCCACTTT.

This CDR3 is CASSFRRATNEKLFF. The CDR3 nucleotides read TGTGCCAGCAGTTTTCGACGGGCAACTAATGAAAAACTGTTTTTT. The chain uses TRBV6-5 and TRBJ1-4; D not resolved. Deletions cut 4 bases from V and 0 bases from J, with 9 bases between. The CDR3 extends over 15 amino acids. CDR1 and CDR2 from the germline V gene are MNHEY and SVGAGI.

The rearrangement uses TRBV6-6 and TRBJ1-5; D uncertain. The length of the CDR3 is 13 residues. V was pared by 0 bases and J by 5 bases, with 5 bases between. Germline V gene lookup returns CDR1 MNHNY and CDR2 SVGAGI (reference sequence). CDR3: CASSYSGDQPQHF. The CDR3 DNA sequence: TGTGCCAGCAGTTACTCGGGCGATCAGCCCCAGCATTTT.

V and J are TRBV2 and TRBJ1-4, with D possibly being TRBD1 (5 bases). Trimming removed 3 bases from V and 7 bases from J, with 15 bases in between. This CDR3 has 15 residues. Germline values: CDR1 SNHLY, CDR2 FYNNEI. The CDR3 loop is CASSEVGTPTEKLFF. The CDR3 nucleotides read TGTGCCAGCAGTGAGGTCGGGACTCCGACTGAAAAACTGTTTTTT.